This T cell receptor (beta chain) was identified in a study of blood T cells in healthy people across ages. Study findings and constraints: Greater diversity and more naive CD4+ cells were seen in long-lived donors than in aged donors. Researchers deemed the diversity estimates from one million T cells underestimates. The fall in TCR beta diversity per million T cells was roughly linear with age.

Note on this clonotype: Its antigen is unidentified.

Sample-barcoded 5' priming and a J-beta primer mix drove a second PCR of about 7 to 11 cycles. Each cDNA molecule received a tag from a template-switch adaptor that had 12 random nucleotides. TCRdb independently ran MiXCR on the 5' RACE reads; one entry per CDR3 protein. The data contain 800,000 to 950,000 distinct CDR3 sequences, around 46% of them singletons. Germline loops: CDR1 MDHEN, CDR2 SYDVKM. The CDR3 runs 13 residues. Sequencing used blood. This clonotype was sampled from a man aged 25-40 years in good health. The J gene is TRBJ2-4, the V gene TRBV28; D remains unclear. The DNA matches TRBJ2-7 better at its end, which makes the J call doubtful. CDR3 region: CASSPWPDYEQYF. The CDR3 DNA sequence: TGTGCCAGCAGTCCCTGGCCGGACTACGAGCAGTACTTC.